The rows below give T cell receptor beta chains drawn from one sample of a study of vaccination effects on CD4 cells after COVID-19. Using immunoSEQ multiplex PCR, the repertoire was profiled, and TCRdb retains in-frame clones only, with some absent. The sample has roughly 36,000 clones; about four fifths are singletons. These receptors lack a known antigen. The starting material was CD4+ T cells from PBMCs cultured without peptide, obtained before COVID-19 vaccination. These TCRs come from a human donor who received a COVID-19 vaccine. CDR3s leave out the opening cysteine and the closing phenylalanine or tryptophan.

j_gene,v_gene,CDR3aa
TRBJ2-1,TRBV3-1/TRBV3-2,ASTRLAGGGEQF
TRBJ2-1,TRBV3-1/TRBV3-2,ASSQTGTNHNEQF
TRBJ1-5,TRBV7-2,ASSSDRSNQPQH
TRBJ1-5,TRBV6-5,ASSTRDTQH
TRBJ2-7,TRBV6-5,ASREVTGGKEQY
TRBJ2-5,TRBV7-2,ASSSRQDRGAQETQY
TRBJ2-7,TRBV4-3,ASSQGPDNYEQY
TRBJ2-3,TRBV21-1,ASRPRDSPPTDTQY
TRBJ1-5,TRBV2,ASSGGLSNQPQH
TRBJ1-4,TRBV18,ASSPYGQGGEKLF
TRBJ1-2,TRBV2,ASSVRGDGYT
TRBJ1-4,TRBV27,ASSLDFRARGEKLF
TRBJ2-2,TRBV5-4,ASSLSAGASTGELF
TRBJ2-3,TRBV11-2,ASSLGLVSTSSTDTQY
TRBJ1-6,TRBV27,ASRQNINSPLH
TRBJ2-4,TRBV18,ASSWSLGLGENIQY
TRBJ2-6,TRBV28,ASSTAGANVLT
TRBJ2-7,TRBV18,ASSLDYEQY
TRBJ1-5,TRBV28,ATIAGRQPQH
TRBJ1-3,TRBV11-1,ASGWTSFSGNTIY